These 29 T cell receptor beta chains were all obtained from the same sample, sequenced in a study of blood T cell repertoires in COVID-19. The assay was immunoSEQ multiplex PCR, and TCRdb's table has in-frame clones only and misses some. The sample lists approximately 45,000 clones; approximately 90% were seen once. Sequenced sample: peripheral blood. These receptors came from a middle-aged man with COVID-19, enrolled during active disease.

V gene TRBV29-1 combines with J gene TRBJ1-2, with a tentative D call TRBD1 (5 bases). Germline lookup yields CDR1 SQVTM and CDR2 ANQGSEA. With 0 bases removed from V and 8 bases from J, the gap between germline ends came to 10 bases. CDR3 length: 12 amino acids. This chain's CDR3 is CSVEDGGIGYTF. The CDR3 coding sequence is TGCAGCGTTGAAGATGGGGGGATAGGCTACACCTTC.

The chain carries TRBV10-2 and TRBJ1-6; TRBD1 is a possible D gene (5 bases). The length of the CDR3 is 13 residues. Germline CDR1 is WSHSY and CDR2 is SAAADI. Trimming shortened V by 7 bases and J by 7 bases, and 11 bases separated the two germline ends. This chain's CDR3 is CASTGTDNSPLHF. The CDR3 nucleotides are TGCGCCAGCACCGGGACTGACAATTCACCCCTCCACTTT.

This clone was found a few times. CDR3 amino acids: CASSGRVGSPLHF. The CDR3 DNA reads as TGTGCCAGCAGTGGCAGGGTAGGTTCACCCCTCCACTTT. The chain combines TRBV25-1 with TRBJ1-6; tentatively, D is TRBD1 (5 bases). CDR3 length: 13 amino acids. The V gene lost 4 bases and the J gene lost 9 bases, with 10 bases spanning the gap. Per germline, CDR1 MGHDK and CDR2 SYGVNS.

V gene TRBV7-3 combines with J gene TRBJ2-1, with 9 bases lining up with TRBD2. The V gene end was trimmed by 5 bases and the J gene end by 7 bases; junction bases not matched to a gene: 6. The CDR3 has 14 amino acids. Germline lookup yields CDR1 SGHTA and CDR2 FQGTGA. The CDR3 sequence is CASSQLSGSNEQFF. For the CDR3, the DNA is TGTGCCAGCAGCCAACTTAGCGGGAGTAATGAGCAGTTCTTC.

In this sample, this clone turned up a few times. The rearrangement uses TRBV19 and TRBJ1-6, with 7 bases aligning to TRBD1. The CDR3 spans 17 residues. The ends lost 4 bases at V and 0 bases at J; junction bases unmatched: 6. From germline, CDR1 is LNHDA and CDR2 SQIVND (reference sequence). Here the CDR3 reads CASSTNSGGSYNSPLHF. The CDR3 DNA sequence: TGTGCCAGTAGTACAAACTCAGGGGGCTCCTATAATTCACCCCTCCACTTT. The entire variable domain, with the rest obtained from reference TRBV19 and TRBJ1-6, is as follows: DGGITQSPKYLFRKEGQNVTLSCEQNLNHDAMYWYRQDPGQGLRLIYYSQIVNDFQKGDIAEGYSVSREKKESFPLTVTSAQKNPTAFYLCASSTNSGGSYNSPLHFGNGTRLTVT.

The V call is TRBV3-1 (or the pseudogene TRBV3-2), the J call TRBJ2-1, with D perhaps matching TRBD1 (8 bases). The CDR3 is 15 residues long. Trimming left V 7 bases short and J 9 bases short, with 22 bases between. Germline V gene sequence: CDR1 LGHDT, CDR2 YNNKEL (reference sequence). In nucleotides, the CDR3 is TGTGCCAGCACGGGGGGATCTCGGACAGGGCGTGAGCAGTTCTTC. Its protein product is CASTGGSRTGREQFF.

This chain uses TRBV7-3 with TRBJ1-1; TRBD1 might be the D (5 bases). Germline values: CDR1 SGHTA, CDR2 FQGTGA. The CDR3 spans 15 residues. V lost 5 bases, J lost 0 bases, and 13 bases lay in between. CDR3 sequence (DNA): TGTGCCAGCAGCGATAACAGGAGTTTGAACACTGAAGCTTTCTTT. It translates to CASSDNRSLNTEAFF.

The chain has TRBV4-1 and TRBJ1-4; D unclear. The V gene lost 1 base and the J gene lost 5 bases, with 11 bases spanning the gap. CDR1 and CDR2 from the germline V gene are MGHRA and YSYEKL. CDR3 size: 15 residues. The CDR3, as DNA: TGCGCCAGCAGCCAAGCCCGGGGAGGGAATGAAAAACTGTTTTTT. This sequence encodes CASSQARGGNEKLFF.

The chain links TRBV6-5 to TRBJ1-4, with D possibly being TRBD1 (5 bases). The CDR3 runs 11 residues. Germline CDR1 reads MNHEY; CDR2 reads SVGAGI. Trimming removed 6 bases at V and 16 bases at J, with 15 bases between. CDR3 nucleotides: TGTGCCAGCAGGGAGGGGTCTCCCCAGTTTTTT. Amino acids: CASREGSPQFF.

This clone turned up a few times. CDR3 residues: CASTPAGVAATEAFF. For the CDR3, the DNA is TGTGCCAGTACTCCGGCGGGGGTGGCGGCCACTGAAGCTTTCTTT. The V gene is TRBV19, the J gene TRBJ1-1; D is possibly TRBD1 (5 bases). Germline assignment: CDR1 LNHDA and CDR2 SQIVND (reference sequence). Trimming removed 7 bases at V and 4 bases at J, with 19 bases between. The CDR3 is 15 residues long.

The J gene is TRBJ2-1, the V gene TRBV5-6; 11 bases map to TRBD2. The germline gives CDR1 SGHDT, CDR2 YYEEEE. This CDR3 comprises 18 residues. With 5 bases clipped from V and 10 bases from J, the junction kept 20 bases outside the gene matches. This CDR3 reads CASSLRTGVAGGPREQFF. Written as DNA, the CDR3 is TGTGCCAGCAGTCTGAGGACAGGGGTAGCGGGAGGGCCAAGGGAGCAGTTCTTC.

This clone appeared a single time. This sequence joins TRBV5-6 and TRBJ1-2; 7 bases are a match to TRBD1. Germline V gene lookup returns CDR1 SGHDT and CDR2 YYEEEE. The junction had 3 bases not matched to a gene; V was cut back by 0 bases and J by 7 bases. The CDR3 has 13 residues. DNA of the CDR3: TGTGCCAGCAGCTTGGGACAGGGAATTGGCTACACCTTC. Protein product: CASSLGQGIGYTF.

The chain links TRBV29-1 to TRBJ2-1, with D perhaps matching TRBD1 (5 bases). The CDR3 sequence is 13 residues long. The germline gives CDR1 SQVTM, CDR2 ANQGSEA. Trimming left V 0 bases short and J 8 bases short, with 11 bases between. This CDR3 is CSVEDGRVDEQFF. The CDR3 DNA is TGCAGCGTTGAAGACGGCAGGGTCGATGAGCAGTTCTTC.

V gene TRBV6-6 combines with J gene TRBJ1-2; TRBD1 matches 10 bases. This CDR3 is 15 amino acids long. V was clipped by 0 bases and J by 8 bases; unmatched bases: 6. The germline CDR1 and CDR2 sequences are MNHNY and SVGAGI (reference sequence). CDR3 in DNA: TGTGCCAGCAGTTACTCGGACAGGGGGGGAGGGGGCTACACCTTC. Translated, it gives CASSYSDRGGGGYTF.

CDR3 sequence: CASSTTGSGNTIYF. The CDR3 DNA is TGTGCCAGCAGCACTACAGGTTCGGGAAACACCATATATTTT. The chain has TRBV5-6 and TRBJ1-3, with D possibly being TRBD1 (5 bases). V lost 4 bases, J lost 4 bases, and 12 bases lay in between. CDR3 length: 14 amino acids. The germline V gene encodes CDR1 SGHDT and CDR2 YYEEEE.

The chain couples TRBV5-1 to TRBJ1-2, with 9 bases that match TRBD1. The trim removed 0 bases at V and 5 bases at J, leaving 5 bases unmatched. Germline CDR1 is SGHRS and CDR2 is YFSETQ. The CDR3 has 15 amino acids. CDR3 coding DNA: TGCGCCAGCAGCTTGGAGGGACAGGGCCTTTATGGCTACACCTTC. Translation gives CASSLEGQGLYGYTF.

The chain joins TRBV5-4 to TRBJ1-1; 10 positions match TRBD1. The CDR3 totals 15 residues. V shed 4 bases and J 5 bases; nucleotides not matched to a gene: 8. CDR1 and CDR2 (germline): SGHNT, YYREEE (reference sequence). The CDR3 nucleotides read TGTGCCAGCAGCCCCCGGACAGGGGGGGGGACTGAAGCTTTCTTT. It encodes CASSPRTGGGTEAFF.

This chain uses TRBV9 with TRBJ1-2; TRBD1 aligns across 9 bases. CDR1 and CDR2 from the germline V gene are SGDLS and YYNGEE. CDR3 size: 16 residues. The trim removed 0 bases at V and 5 bases at J, leaving 8 bases unmatched. CDR3 sequence reads: CASSVDGQGFWYGYTF. CDR3 DNA: TGTGCCAGCAGCGTAGATGGACAGGGGTTTTGGTATGGCTACACCTTC.

This clone was detected once. The rearrangement joins TRBV28 to TRBJ1-2, with TRBD1 matching over 9 bases. The CDR3 is made up of 14 amino acids. CDR1 is MDHEN, CDR2 SYDVKM, per germline. V trimming: 2 bases; J trimming: 8 bases; junction bases outside the gene matches: 6. This CDR3 reads CASSLNNRGHGYTF. In DNA, the CDR3 is TGTGCCAGCAGTTTAAACAACAGGGGGCACGGCTACACCTTC.

This rearrangement joins TRBV5-8 to TRBJ2-2, with TRBD2 matching 7 bases. V lost 4 bases, J lost 6 bases, and 9 bases stayed unmatched. The CDR3 is 15 residues long. Germline V CDR1 and CDR2: SGHTS, YDEGEE. CDR3 nucleotide sequence: TGTGCCAGCAGCCCGGCAGGACTAGGGGCCGGGGAGCTGTTTTTT. Residues: CASSPAGLGAGELFF.

The chain combines TRBV18 with TRBJ2-3, with TRBD2 identical over 13 bases. The germline V gene encodes CDR1 KGHSH and CDR2 LQKENI. The trim removed 6 bases at V and 2 bases at J, leaving 5 bases unmatched. The CDR3 spans 16 residues. The CDR3 spells CASSQTSGGYTDTQYF. DNA of the CDR3: TGTGCCAGCTCGCAGACTAGCGGGGGGTACACAGATACGCAGTATTTT. Together with reference TRBV18 and TRBJ2-3, the CDR3 gives the full variable domain: NAGVMQNPRHLVRRRGQEARLRCSPMKGHSHVYWYRQLPEEGLKFMVYLQKENIIDESGMPKERFSAEFPKEGPSILRIQQVVRGDSAAYFCASSQTSGGYTDTQYFGPGTRLTVL.

The chain has TRBV7-2 and TRBJ1-1; D gene unclear. This CDR3 spans 13 amino acids. Germline CDR1 is SGHTA and CDR2 is FQGNSA. V dropped 5 bases and J dropped 1 base, with 8 bases sitting between them. The CDR3 coding sequence is TGTGCCAGCAGCACGCGGGGGAACACTGAAGCTTTCTTT. Its translation: CASSTRGNTEAFF.

The rearrangement joins TRBV2 to TRBJ2-7; 11 nucleotides align to TRBD2. Germline CDR1 is SNHLY and CDR2 is FYNNEI. The V and J ends lost 2 bases and 3 bases, in that order; junction bases with no gene match: 3. This CDR3 contains 15 residues. DNA of the CDR3: TGTGCCAGCAGTGAAAATCTAGCGGGGGGCTACGAGCAGTACTTC. Its translation: CASSENLAGGYEQYF. The complete variable domain, with remaining parts taken from reference TRBV2 and TRBJ2-7, reads EPEVTQTPSHQVTQMGQEVILRCVPISNHLYFYWYRQILGQKVEFLVSFYNNEISEKSEIFDDQFSVERPDGSNFTLKIRSTKLEDSAMYFCASSENLAGGYEQYFGPGTRLTVT.

The chain has TRBV18 and TRBJ2-5, with 10 bases identical to TRBD2. The CDR3 has 16 residues. Germline V gives CDR1 KGHSH, CDR2 LQKENI. The V and J ends lost 0 bases and 0 bases, in that order; junction bases with no gene match: 1. DNA for the CDR3: TGTGCCAGCTCACCACCGACTAGCGGGTACCAAGAGACCCAGTACTTC. This codes for CASSPPTSGYQETQYF.

This clone came up once. The chain employs TRBV6-6 and TRBJ1-3; TRBD1 is a possible D gene (6 bases). The CDR3 extends over 16 amino acids. With 6 bases removed from V and 0 bases from J, the gap between germline ends came to 15 bases. Germline CDR1 and CDR2: MNHNY and SVGAGI (reference sequence). The CDR3 sequence is CASSLQGLVSGNTIYF. The DNA of the CDR3 is TGTGCCAGCAGCCTACAGGGCTTGGTCTCTGGAAACACCATATATTTT.

This chain joins TRBV7-6 and TRBJ2-5; 8 positions agree with TRBD2. The CDR3 is 17 amino acids. After removal of 5 bases from V and 4 bases from J, the junction contained 15 bases not matched to a gene. Germline V lookup: CDR1 SGHVS, CDR2 FNYEAQ. The CDR3 spells CASSPLPRGGSGETQYF. For the CDR3, the DNA is TGTGCCAGCAGCCCTCTCCCCCGGGGGGGCTCTGGAGAGACCCAGTACTTC.

The rearrangement uses TRBV18 and TRBJ2-7, with a weak D call TRBD1 (5 bases). Germline-derived CDR1 and CDR2 are KGHSH and LQKENI. The CDR3 consists of 14 residues. V lost 0 bases and J 2 bases, leaving 8 bases between the germline ends. The CDR3 nucleotides are TGTGCCAGCTCACCACCTAACAGGCCCTACGAGCAGTACTTC. Translated, it gives CASSPPNRPYEQYF. Using reference TRBV18 and TRBJ2-7 for the parts outside the CDR3, the full variable domain is NAGVMQNPRHLVRRRGQEARLRCSPMKGHSHVYWYRQLPEEGLKFMVYLQKENIIDESGMPKERFSAEFPKEGPSILRIQQVVRGDSAAYFCASSPPNRPYEQYFGPGTRLTVT.

The V gene is TRBV28, the J gene TRBJ1-4, with 11 bases matching TRBD1. CDR1 and CDR2 from the germline V gene are MDHEN and SYDVKM. The CDR3 has 14 residues. J lost 8 bases, V lost 7 bases, and 6 bases had no gene match. This chain's CDR3 is CASTRTGGQEKLFF. In DNA form, the CDR3 reads TGTGCCAGCACCAGGACAGGGGGCCAGGAAAAACTGTTTTTT.

The table lists this clone with a count of one. This sequence joins TRBV19 and TRBJ1-3; no reliable D call. V was cut by 6 bases and J by 1 base, with 13 bases left in between. Germline values: CDR1 LNHDA, CDR2 SQIVND (reference sequence). The CDR3 sequence is 15 residues long. CDR3 in DNA: TGTGCCAGTAGCTTGACTAGACTTTCTGGAAACACCATATATTTT. It is translated as CASSLTRLSGNTIYF.